The 17 T cell receptor beta chains below were found in one sample sequenced in a study of cytotoxic CD8 clonotypes in ibrutinib-treated CLL. Sequenced by immunoSEQ multiplex PCR; TCRdb stores in-frame clones only, minus some. The data hold 200,000 to 250,000 clones, with over 65% observed a single time. The sample in question was PBMCs, obtained after 12 months of ibrutinib treatment. The receptors stem from a human donor with chronic lymphocytic leukemia.

This chain links TRBV5-1 with TRBJ2-5; 12 bases map to TRBD2. CDR3 length equals 15 residues. V trimming: 3 bases; J trimming: 5 bases; junction bases outside the gene matches: 5. Germline V CDR1 and CDR2: SGHRS, YFSETQ. This CDR3 reads CASSSTSGGLETQYF. The CDR3 nucleotides read TGCGCCAGCAGCTCTACTAGCGGGGGGCTTGAGACCCAGTACTTC.

A few counts support this clone. This chain links TRBV5-4 with TRBJ1-1, with D possibly matching TRBD1 (5 bases). Trimming left V 6 bases short and J 1 base short, with 13 bases between. The CDR3 consists of 14 residues. CDR1 and CDR2 (germline): SGHNT, YYREEE (reference sequence). The CDR3 coding sequence is TGTGCCAGCACCACCCCTGGGGGGAACACTGAAGCTTTCTTT. Protein: CASTTPGGNTEAFF.

The rearrangement uses TRBV20-1 and TRBJ2-5; either TRBD1 or TRBD2 may supply D (5 bases each). V gave up 1 base and J gave up 6 bases, with 6 bases separating them. Germline lookup yields CDR1 DFQATT and CDR2 SNEGSKA (reference sequence). The CDR3 is made up of 11 amino acids. CDR3 sequence reads: CSARGGQTQYF. The CDR3 DNA is TGCAGTGCTAGAGGGGGACAGACCCAGTACTTC.

V and J are TRBV5-1 and TRBJ2-2; D call uncertain. The CDR3 runs to 13 residues. V lost 4 bases to trimming and J lost 5 bases, with 9 bases between them. Looked up from germline, CDR1 is SGHRS and CDR2 is YFSETQ. The CDR3 bases are TGCGCCAGCAGCACAAAAGGGACCGGGGAGCTGTTTTTT. Translation gives CASSTKGTGELFF.

The count of this clone is one. The chain is built from TRBV7-2 and TRBJ1-5, with no clear D. Germline V CDR1 and CDR2: SGHTA, FQGNSA. The V end was cut by 3 bases, the J end by 3 bases, with 12 bases between. The CDR3 runs to 15 residues. This CDR3 reads CASSFSLSANQPQHF. The CDR3 DNA reads as TGTGCCAGCAGCTTTTCGCTGTCAGCCAATCAGCCCCAGCATTTT.

This clone was recorded a few times. This chain uses TRBV5-1 with TRBJ2-1; a possible D gene is TRBD2 (5 bases). CDR1 is SGHRS and CDR2 is YFSETQ in the germline V gene. The CDR3 loop spans 12 amino acids. With 4 bases removed from V and 7 bases from J, the gap between germline ends came to 9 bases. The CDR3 sequence: CASSLERNEQFF. CDR3 nucleotides: TGCGCCAGCAGCCTCGAGCGGAATGAGCAGTTCTTC.

This clone occurred a few times. The chain recombines TRBV6-6 with TRBJ1-2, with D possibly matching TRBD1 (6 bases). The CDR3 runs to 12 residues. Germline V CDR1 and CDR2: MNHNY, SVGAGI (reference sequence). V lost 7 bases and J 8 bases, leaving 14 bases between the germline ends. The chain's CDR3 is CASTLKGEGYTF. DNA for the CDR3: TGTGCCAGCACTTTAAAGGGGGAGGGCTACACCTTC.

This clone has just a few counts. V gene TRBV30 combines with J gene TRBJ1-2; 7 bases are shared with TRBD1. Per germline, CDR1 GTSNPN and CDR2 SVGIG (reference sequence). Germline trimming cut 4 bases from V and 5 bases from J; bases unmatched to any gene: 10. The CDR3 is made up of 14 amino acids. The DNA of the CDR3 is TGTGCCTGGACTTACCCCAGGGGGTCTTATGGCTACACCTTC. Residues: CAWTYPRGSYGYTF.

J is TRBJ2-7 and V is TRBV19, with 10 positions matching TRBD1. The V gene's germline CDR1 is LNHDA and CDR2 SQIVND (reference sequence). The length of the CDR3 is 14 residues. Unmatched junction bases numbered 5, after V lost 9 bases and J lost 0 bases. CDR3 in DNA: TGTGCCAGCACGGGACAGGGGAGCTCCTACGAGCAGTACTTC. As protein: CASTGQGSSYEQYF.

This clone occurred a few times. The chain employs TRBV2 and TRBJ2-2; D is ambiguous. The V and J ends lost 4 bases and 1 base respectively, with 10 bases between them. This CDR3 region has 15 residues. The germline V gene has CDR1 SNHLY and CDR2 FYNNEI. CDR3 sequence reads: CASSGVAVNTGELFF. Here the CDR3 DNA reads TGTGCCAGCAGTGGGGTAGCTGTGAACACCGGGGAGCTGTTTTTT.

The rearrangement uses TRBV4-2 and TRBJ2-7, with 13 bases aligning to TRBD2. The CDR3 consists of 16 residues. CDR1 and CDR2 (germline): LGHNA, YNFKEQ. The V segment lost 3 bases and the J segment 2 bases; nucleotides outside the gene matches: 4. CDR3 residues: CASSQAGTSGTYEQYF. In nucleotides, the CDR3 is TGTGCCAGCAGCCAGGCCGGGACTAGCGGGACCTACGAGCAGTACTTC.

This clone has more than one count but fewer than ten. V is TRBV11-1 and J is TRBJ2-3; unclear D gene. Germline V gene lookup returns CDR1 SGHAT and CDR2 FQDESV (reference sequence). V was cut by 5 bases and J by 0 bases, with 9 bases left in between. This CDR3 spans 14 amino acids. CDR3 coding DNA: TGTGCCAGCAGCACGGTTCTTAGCACAGATACGCAGTATTTT. It yields the protein CASSTVLSTDTQYF.

The genes are TRBV30 and TRBJ2-7; TRBD2 might be the D (6 bases). CDR1 GTSNPN and CDR2 SVGIG come from the germline V gene (reference sequence). V dropped 2 bases and J dropped 1 base, with 15 bases sitting between them. The CDR3 runs to 15 residues. For the CDR3, the DNA is TGTGCCTGGAGTACACCGGGACTTCGGTCCTACGAGCAGTACTTC. It specifies CAWSTPGLRSYEQYF.

This chain joins TRBV7-2 and TRBJ2-1; D is unresolved. V lost 7 bases, J lost 0 bases, and 13 bases lay in between. The CDR3 totals 15 residues. The germline V gene encodes CDR1 SGHTA and CDR2 FQGNSA. CDR3: CASKDRSSSYNEQFF. CDR3 DNA: TGTGCCAGCAAAGACCGATCAAGCTCCTACAATGAGCAGTTCTTC.

This clone was seen only a few times. J is TRBJ1-1 and V is TRBV30, with D tentatively TRBD1 (5 bases). Germline loops: CDR1 GTSNPN, CDR2 SVGIG (reference sequence). V was cut by 8 bases and J by 0 bases, with 16 bases left in between. The CDR3 runs to 14 residues. Here the CDR3 reads CAKEGGHLNTEAFF. The DNA of the CDR3 is TGTGCCAAAGAAGGAGGACACCTGAACACTGAAGCTTTCTTT.

The rearrangement uses TRBV6-1 and TRBJ2-7; 7 bases are shared with TRBD2. The junction had 4 bases not matched to a gene; V was cut back by 3 bases and J by 5 bases. This CDR3 has 13 amino acids. CDR1 is MNHNS, CDR2 SASEGT, per germline. The CDR3 bases are TGTGCCAGCAGTGATCTAGCGGACGACGAGCAGTACTTC. Protein product: CASSDLADDEQYF.

The chain combines TRBV6-4 with TRBJ1-1; D is undetermined. V was clipped by 6 bases and J by 2 bases, with 13 bases between them. The CDR3 consists of 14 residues. Germline V CDR1 and CDR2: MRHNA, SNTAGT. The CDR3 sequence is CASRADGRNTEAFF. Here the CDR3 DNA reads TGTGCCAGCAGAGCCGATGGACGAAACACTGAAGCTTTCTTT.